A single T cell receptor beta chain is shown here with its context. Which antigen it targets is not known. No much larger clone is present one base from it, and per-base qualities are unavailable. The CDR3 measures 12 amino acids from cysteine to phenylalanine. Here the CDR3 DNA is all that survives: 36 bases in frame from base 1. From the germline V gene, CDR1 is MNHEY and CDR2 is SVGAGI. V gives up 1 base and J gives up 3 bases, and the segment between their germline ends measures 3 bases. This sample stems from a study of T and B cells in COVID-19 patients (dated by TCRdb to about 2020). For the wider study: In this study, adaptive immunity was profiled in COVID-19 patients who either had active infection or had recovered, using TRB and IGH repertoire sequencing of peripheral blood. Repertoire analyses used an age-matched reference group of around 41 healthy donors who were negative for COVID-19 antibodies as the comparison. Median age was approximately 30 years in the recovered cohort versus under 70 years in the active-infection cohort. The recovered cohort included approximately 19 patients who contributed 20 samples, and most of those patients had mild to moderate COVID-19 that was managed on an outpatient basis. In the active-infection cohort, about 90% of the roughly 20 patients had comorbidities linked to unfavorable COVID-19 outcome. Of the roughly 22 patients in the active-infection cohort, some eleven were critically ill and needed mechanical ventilation or ECMO. Two patients belonged to both the recovered and active cohorts because samples were available from active disease and after recovery. As many as 9 follow-up blood samples were taken per patient, and some of the samples covered different disease stages within the same individual. The TCR and BCR sequence repository comprised over 35 patients and about 70 time points, with over 7 million TCR sequences analysed.

TRB repertoires were amplified from 250-500 ng of genomic DNA extracted from blood. For sequencing, an Illumina MiSeq was employed. TRB rearrangements were amplified by multiplex PCR with BIOMED2 TRB-A/B primer pools. Two consecutive PCRs added Illumina-compatible adapters and 7-nucleotide sample barcodes to the amplicons. All library PCRs used Phusion HS II polymerase. Amplicons were gel-purified with the NucleoSpin Gel and PCR Clean-up kit, quantified on Qubit, and pooled at 4 to 5 nM. The quality of the amplicon pool was checked on an Agilent 2100 Bioanalyzer prior to Illumina next-generation sequencing. On the study's bioinformatics: MiXCR 3.0.8 with the default MiXCR reference library was used to annotate TRB rearrangements. Non-productive reads and sequences with fewer than 2 reads were removed, and every unique CDR3 nucleotide sequence was treated as one clone. Clonality, diversity, richness and V-J gene usage were computed in R 3.5.1. GLIPH2 was used to cluster TCRs based on CDR3 similarity, and OLGA was used to calculate the generation probabilities. Only GLIPH2 clusters containing at least four unique TCR clonotypes present in at least three individuals were kept. In-frame beta chains were kept once TCRdb had trimmed the public reads at Q25 with fastp and called clones with MiXCR. Entries are consolidated by CDR3 protein sequence, retaining the most common genes and DNA. These V and J calls rely on TCRdb rather than the paper's analysis. The sample has approximately 15,000 distinct CDR3 sequences on record, about 30% of them singletons. The top ten clonotypes cover more than 0.9% of the sample.

Study-wide findings and limitations: A total of some 2,000 exclusive TCR clusters, including 30 to 40 low-pGen clusters, were found in the recovered cohort. Specific T cell subsets (CD4+/Treg/CD8+) and sorted SARS-CoV-2-responsive or tetramer+ T cells had not yet been sequenced, with those experiments still ongoing. TRB repertoires were highly clonal in active COVID-19, whereas diversity and richness at recovery rose above healthy donor levels. The cohort was judged too small for assessing how HLA contributes to COVID-19 susceptibility or severity. Few blood samples were available from mildly ill patients while symptoms were present or from severe cases at early time points. Prospective validation of the reported TCR clusters was stated to be required before clinical use. Strongly skewed TRBV/TRBJ gene usage was reported in patients with COVID-19.

The TCR sequence derives from a human donor who had recovered from COVID-19. The sequenced sample consisted of blood. The rearrangement joined TRBV6-5 to TRBJ1-1, with the D gene call left open. The CDR3 in this case is CASSYFYTEAFF. The nucleotide sequence is TGTGCCAGCAGTTACTTCTACACTGAAGCTTTCTTT.